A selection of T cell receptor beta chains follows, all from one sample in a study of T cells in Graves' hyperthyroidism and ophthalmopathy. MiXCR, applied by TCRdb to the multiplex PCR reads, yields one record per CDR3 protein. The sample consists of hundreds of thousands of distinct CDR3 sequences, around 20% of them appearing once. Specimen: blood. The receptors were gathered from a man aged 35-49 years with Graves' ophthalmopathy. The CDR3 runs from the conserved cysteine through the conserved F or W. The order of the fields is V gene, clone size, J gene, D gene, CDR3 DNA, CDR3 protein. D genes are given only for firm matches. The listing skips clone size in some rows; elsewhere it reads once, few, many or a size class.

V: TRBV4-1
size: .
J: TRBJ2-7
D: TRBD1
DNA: TGCGCCAGCAGCTCGCAGCAGGGGGCGCAGAAATACGAGCAGTACTTC
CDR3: CASSSQQGAQKYEQYF

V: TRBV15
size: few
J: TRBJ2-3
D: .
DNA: TGTGCCACCAGCAGAGTCCGAGGGCCCACAGATACGCAGTATTTT
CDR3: CATSRVRGPTDTQYF

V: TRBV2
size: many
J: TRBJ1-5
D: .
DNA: TGTGCCAGCACCCGGGACGGCAGCAATCAGCCCCAGCATTTT
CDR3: CASTRDGSNQPQHF

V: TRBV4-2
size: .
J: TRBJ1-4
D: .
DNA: TGTGCCAGCAGCCAAGAGCGGGGGGGTAATGAAAAACTGTTTTTT
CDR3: CASSQERGGNEKLFF

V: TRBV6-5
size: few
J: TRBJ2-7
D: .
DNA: TGTGCCAGCAGTTCCCTGCGGGGTCGGAAGTCTGTCTACGAGCAGTACTTC
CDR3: CASSSLRGRKSVYEQYF

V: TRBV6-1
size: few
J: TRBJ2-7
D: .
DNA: TGTGCCAGCAGTTTTGGTAGCTTGGGGAACGAGCAGTACTTC
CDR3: CASSFGSLGNEQYF

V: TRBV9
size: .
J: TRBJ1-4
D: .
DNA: TGTGCCAGCAGCCGGACACCTAATGAAAAACTGTTTTTT
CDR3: CASSRTPNEKLFF

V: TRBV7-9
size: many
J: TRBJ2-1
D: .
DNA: TGTGCCAGCAGCTTAGCGGGCCCACGCCATGAGCAGTTCTTC
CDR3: CASSLAGPRHEQFF

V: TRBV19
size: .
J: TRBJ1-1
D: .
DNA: TGTGCCAGTACACTTTCCCCCGGGGGCACTGAAGCTTTCTTT
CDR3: CASTLSPGGTEAFF

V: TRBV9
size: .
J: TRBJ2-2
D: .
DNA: TGTGCCAGCAGCGGAAAGGACAGTCATTACACCGGGGAGCTGTTTTTT
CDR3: CASSGKDSHYTGELFF

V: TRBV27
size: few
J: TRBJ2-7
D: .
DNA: TGTGCCAGCAGTTTATGGACCCAGGGTAAGGGGTACGAGCAGTACTTC
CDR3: CASSLWTQGKGYEQYF